Listed below are T cell receptor beta chains from one sample, sequenced in a study of CD8 T cells in Susac syndrome. Using its own MiXCR run on the immunoSEQ multiplex PCR reads, TCRdb lists one record per CDR3 protein. The sample lists around 300,000 distinct CDR3 sequences; 85% were seen once. The sample comprised CD8+ T cells from PBMCs. The receptors originated from a human donor with multiple sclerosis. Both conserved end residues are part of each CDR3. Each record gives: V gene, J gene, D gene, clone size, CDR3 DNA, CDR3 protein. The D gene is left open where the match is weak. Only some rows state a clone size, as once, few, many or a class for expanded clones.

>TRBV30|TRBJ1-4|-|-
TGTGCCTGGAGTGTACTTGGGGAAAAACTGTTTTTT
CAWSVLGEKLFF
>TRBV28|TRBJ2-3|TRBD2|once
TGTGCCAGCAGTGGAAGTCTAGCGGACCCTTCTAGCACAGATACGCAGTATTTT
CASSGSLADPSSTDTQYF
>TRBV2|TRBJ1-5|-|-
TGTGCCAGCAGTGAAGGACGGAATAGCAATCAGCCCCAGCATTTT
CASSEGRNSNQPQHF
>TRBV7-9|TRBJ2-4|TRBD2|-
TGTGCCAGCAGCATTACTAGCGGGAGGGCCATTCAGTACTTC
CASSITSGRAIQYF
>TRBV20-1|TRBJ2-7|TRBD2|-
TGCAGTGCTAGAGATCCGACTAGCTTCTACGAGCAGTACTTC
CSARDPTSFYEQYF
>TRBV24-1|TRBJ2-6|-|-
TGTGCCACCAGCGTCAGCTCTGGGGCCAACGTCCTGACTTTC
CATSVSSGANVLTF
>TRBV5-1|TRBJ1-2|-|-
TGCGCCAGCAGCTTGGGGAGGGAGCATGGCTACACCTTC
CASSLGREHGYTF
>TRBV7-2|TRBJ1-2|-|-
TGTGCCAGCAGCTTAGACCCCGTAGGGGGCTACACCTTC
CASSLDPVGGYTF
>TRBV6-2/TRBV6-3|TRBJ1-1|TRBD1|-
TGTGCCAGCAGTTACCTTGGACAGGGGTACACTGAAGCTTTCTTT
CASSYLGQGYTEAFF
>TRBV7-9|TRBJ1-6|-|-
TGTGCCAGCAGTTTTATCCCGGGACGGCACAATTCACCCCTCCACTTT
CASSFIPGRHNSPLHF
>TRBV7-9|TRBJ2-1|-|-
TGTGCCAGCAGCCATACTCGACTAGATTTCGGCAATGAGCAGTTCTTC
CASSHTRLDFGNEQFF
>TRBV4-3|TRBJ2-1|-|-
TGCGCCAGCAGCCAAGATCCCGGGTACGTTCTCCACAATGAGCAGTTCTTC
CASSQDPGYVLHNEQFF
>TRBV2|TRBJ2-7|-|-
TGTGCCAGCTCCAGGTTGCGGGATGGCTCCTACGAGCAGTACTTC
CASSRLRDGSYEQYF
>TRBV28|TRBJ2-6|-|-
TGTGCCAGCAGCCCCTGGGGCTCGGCCTCTGGGGCCAACGTCCTGACTTTC
CASSPWGSASGANVLTF
>TRBV5-1|TRBJ2-7|-|-
TGCGCCAGCAGCTTGGAGGTAGGTTTGACCTACGAGCAGTACTTC
CASSLEVGLTYEQYF
>TRBV6-2/TRBV6-3|TRBJ1-1|-|-
TGTGCCAGCAGTGACCCGGGGAGGAACACTGAAGCTTTCTTT
CASSDPGRNTEAFF
>TRBV28|TRBJ2-7|-|-
TGTGCCAGCAGTTTCGTCGGTGGGGGCCTCGAGCAGTACTTC
CASSFVGGGLEQYF
>TRBV19|TRBJ2-6|-|-
TGTGCCAGTAGTATCATAAGCTCTGGGGCCAACGTCCTGACTTTC
CASSIISSGANVLTF
>TRBV12-3/TRBV12-4|TRBJ2-7|-|-
TGTGCCAGCAGCCTATATCCTGACGAGCAGTACTTC
CASSLYPDEQYF
>TRBV9|TRBJ1-1|-|-
TGTGCCAGCAGCGTAGACACGAACGGTGAAGCTTTCTTT
CASSVDTNGEAFF
>TRBV5-5|TRBJ2-1|TRBD1|-
TGTGCCAGCAGCTTTGAGGGGGCTTACTACAATGAGCAGTTCTTC
CASSFEGAYYNEQFF
>TRBV5-5|TRBJ2-5|TRBD1|-
TGTGCCAGCAGCGAGCCCGGGACAGGGGAAGAGACCCAGTACTTC
CASSEPGTGEETQYF
>TRBV30|TRBJ2-1|TRBD2|-
TGTGCCTGGTCGGGTGAGAGCGGGAGAGTTTACAATGAGCAGTTCTTC
CAWSGESGRVYNEQFF
>TRBV4-1|TRBJ1-1|-|-
TGCGCCAGCAGTGGGGGGGTCGGGAACACTGAAGCTTTCTTT
CASSGGVGNTEAFF
>TRBV5-4|TRBJ2-7|-|few
TGTGCCAGCAGCTCCGAAAGCGTAGAGCAGTACTTC
CASSSESVEQYF
>TRBV7-2|TRBJ1-5|-|-
TGTGCCAGCAGCTTAGGGAGGACTCTCAATCAGCCCCAGCATTTT
CASSLGRTLNQPQHF
>TRBV28|TRBJ2-5|-|-
TGTGCCAGCAGTTTATGGGCTAGCGTGGGACAAGAGACCCAGTACTTC
CASSLWASVGQETQYF
>TRBV29-1|TRBJ1-2|TRBD1|-
TGCAGCGTTGAAACGGCAGGGGGATATGGCTACACCTTC
CSVETAGGYGYTF
>TRBV9|TRBJ2-1|-|-
TGTGCCAGCAGCGTAGCCCGAGACAGATCCTACAATGAGCAGTTCTTC
CASSVARDRSYNEQFF
>TRBV20-1|TRBJ2-7|-|-
TGCAGTGCTAGACCCTACGGGACGGACTCCTACGAGCAGTACTTC
CSARPYGTDSYEQYF
>TRBV19|TRBJ2-1|TRBD2|once
TGTGCCAGTAGTATAGATCTGGCTAGCGGGAACTACAATGAGCAGTTCTTC
CASSIDLASGNYNEQFF
>TRBV19|TRBJ1-1|-|few
TGTGCCAGTAGTCCGGGGGCGGCGAACACTGAAGCTTTCTTT
CASSPGAANTEAFF
>TRBV6-2/TRBV6-3|TRBJ2-7|-|-
TGTGCCAGCAGTTATACCCCCGGGTTCTACGAGCAGTACTTC
CASSYTPGFYEQYF
>TRBV20-1|TRBJ1-1|-|-
TGCAGTGCTAGAGACGAAGACTTGGGGAACACTGAAGCTTTCTTT
CSARDEDLGNTEAFF
>TRBV7-9|TRBJ2-3|-|-
TGTGCCAGCAGCTTGTGGGGGACGGAGCCTACAGATACGCAGTATTTT
CASSLWGTEPTDTQYF
>TRBV24-1|TRBJ2-7|-|-
TGTGCCACCAGTGATCATGAGGACCTCTACGAGCAGTACTTC
CATSDHEDLYEQYF
>TRBV6-1|TRBJ2-1|-|-
TGTGCCAGCAAACTAACCAGAACTAGCTCCTACAATGAGCAGTTCTTC
CASKLTRTSSYNEQFF
>TRBV12-3/TRBV12-4|TRBJ2-1|-|-
TGTGCCAGCAGCCTAAACGCCCATGAGCAGTTCTTC
CASSLNAHEQFF
>TRBV19|TRBJ2-1|TRBD1|-
TGTGCCAGTAGTATAGGAGGACAGGCCTACAATGAGCAGTTCTTC
CASSIGGQAYNEQFF
>TRBV28|TRBJ1-5|TRBD1|-
TGTGCCAGCAGTTTCGGACAGGCGAGACAGCCCCAGCATTTT
CASSFGQARQPQHF
>TRBV27|TRBJ1-1|-|-
TGTGCCAGCAGTCTTCTCGGCGGGGGATTGGCTGAAGCTTTCTTT
CASSLLGGGLAEAFF
>TRBV19|TRBJ1-1|-|-
TGTGCCAGTAGTATAACCGGGCTGAACACTGAAGCTTTCTTT
CASSITGLNTEAFF